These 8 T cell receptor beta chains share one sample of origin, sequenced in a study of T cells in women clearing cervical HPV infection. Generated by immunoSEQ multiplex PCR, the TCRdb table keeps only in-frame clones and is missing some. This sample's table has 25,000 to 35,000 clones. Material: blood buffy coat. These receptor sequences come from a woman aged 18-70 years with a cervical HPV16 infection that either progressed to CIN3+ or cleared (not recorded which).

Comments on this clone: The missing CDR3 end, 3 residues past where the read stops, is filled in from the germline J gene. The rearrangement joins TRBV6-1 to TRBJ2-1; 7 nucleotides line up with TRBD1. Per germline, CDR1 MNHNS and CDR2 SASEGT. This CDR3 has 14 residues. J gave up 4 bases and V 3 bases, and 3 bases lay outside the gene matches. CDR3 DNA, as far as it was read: TGTGCCAGCAGTGAGGGGACAGTATACAATGAG. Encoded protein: CASSEGTVYNE. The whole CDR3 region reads CASSEGTVYNEQFF.

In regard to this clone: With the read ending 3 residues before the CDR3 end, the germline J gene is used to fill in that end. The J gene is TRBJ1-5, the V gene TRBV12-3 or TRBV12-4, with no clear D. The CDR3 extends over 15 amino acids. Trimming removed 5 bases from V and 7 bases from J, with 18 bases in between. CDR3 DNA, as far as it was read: TGTGCCAGCAGTCCCTTCCTGGGTCCGGGGCAGCCC. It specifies CASSPFLGPGQP. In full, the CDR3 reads CASSPFLGPGQPQHF.

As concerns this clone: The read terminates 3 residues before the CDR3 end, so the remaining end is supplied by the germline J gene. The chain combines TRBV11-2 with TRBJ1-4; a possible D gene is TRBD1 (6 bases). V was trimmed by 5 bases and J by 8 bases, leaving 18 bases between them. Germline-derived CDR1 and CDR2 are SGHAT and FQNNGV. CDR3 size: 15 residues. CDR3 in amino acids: CASSRGGTGAEKLFF. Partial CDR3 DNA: TGTGCCAGCAGCCGAGGGGGTACCGGGGCCGAAAAA.

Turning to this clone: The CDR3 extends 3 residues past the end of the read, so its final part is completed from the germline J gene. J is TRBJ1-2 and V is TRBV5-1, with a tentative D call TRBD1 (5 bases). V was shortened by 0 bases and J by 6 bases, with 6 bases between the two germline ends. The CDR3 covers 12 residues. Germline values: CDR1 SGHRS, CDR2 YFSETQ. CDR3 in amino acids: CASSLDRNGYTF. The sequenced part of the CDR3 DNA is TGCGCCAGCAGCTTGGACAGGAATGGC.

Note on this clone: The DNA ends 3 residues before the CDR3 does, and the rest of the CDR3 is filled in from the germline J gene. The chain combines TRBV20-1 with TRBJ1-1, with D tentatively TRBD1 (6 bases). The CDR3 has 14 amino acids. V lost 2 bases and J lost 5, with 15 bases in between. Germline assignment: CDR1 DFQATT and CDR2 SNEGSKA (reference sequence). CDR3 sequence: CSARFLARGTEAFF. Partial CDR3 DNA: TGCAGTGCTAGATTCCTTGCTAGGGGGACTGAA.

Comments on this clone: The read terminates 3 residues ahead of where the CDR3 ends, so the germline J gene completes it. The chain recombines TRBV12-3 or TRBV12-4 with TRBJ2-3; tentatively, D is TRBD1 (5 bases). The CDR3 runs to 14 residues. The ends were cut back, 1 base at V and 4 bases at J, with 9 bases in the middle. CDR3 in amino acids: CASSLGGPADTQYF. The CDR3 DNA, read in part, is TGTGCCAGCAGTTTAGGGGGCCCGGCAGATACG.

The part of the CDR3 DNA that was read is TGTGCCAGCAGCCAAGATAACAGGGATAGTAGGGCC. It codes for CASSQDNRDSRA. In full, the CDR3 is CASSQDNRDSRALHF. The chain links TRBV4-2 to TRBJ1-6, with D possibly being TRBD1 (6 bases). Read data end 3 residues before the CDR3 end; the end is taken from the germline J gene. CDR3 size: 15 residues. Germline assignment: CDR1 LGHNA and CDR2 YNFKEQ.

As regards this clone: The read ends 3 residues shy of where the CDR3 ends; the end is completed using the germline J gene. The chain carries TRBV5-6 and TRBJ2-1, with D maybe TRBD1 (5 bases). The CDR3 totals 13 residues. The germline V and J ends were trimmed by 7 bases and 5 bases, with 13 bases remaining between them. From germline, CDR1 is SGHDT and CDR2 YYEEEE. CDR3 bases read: TGTGCCAGCGAGCAGTTACAGGACAATGAG. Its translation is CASEQLQDNE. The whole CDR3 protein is CASEQLQDNEQFF.